This TCR beta chain emerged from a study of shared clonotypes between healthy human individuals. General observations from the study: An expected dependence of interdonor clonotype sharing on sequencing depth was noted.

Repertoires were generated with immunoSEQ multiplex PCR, while TCRdb's copy carries only in-frame clones and drops some. This table has over 850,000 clones, 78% appearing once. Trimming shortened V by 7 bases and J by 3 bases, and 13 bases separated the two germline ends. This CDR3 spans 13 amino acids. Germline values: CDR1 SGHRS, CDR2 YFSETQ. Comments on this clone: Its antigen is undetermined.

V gene TRBV5-1 combines with J gene TRBJ1-2; perhaps TRBD1 as D (5 bases). The TCR sequence derives from a man aged 18 to 30 in good health. Some clones in this sample may be carry-over from other donors' samples. The sequenced sample was memory CD4+ T cells from PBMCs. The subset was: CD45RA-negative fraction. The CDR3 bases are TGCGCCAGCGCTCTGACAGCGGACTATGGCTACACCTTC. It codes for CASALTADYGYTF.